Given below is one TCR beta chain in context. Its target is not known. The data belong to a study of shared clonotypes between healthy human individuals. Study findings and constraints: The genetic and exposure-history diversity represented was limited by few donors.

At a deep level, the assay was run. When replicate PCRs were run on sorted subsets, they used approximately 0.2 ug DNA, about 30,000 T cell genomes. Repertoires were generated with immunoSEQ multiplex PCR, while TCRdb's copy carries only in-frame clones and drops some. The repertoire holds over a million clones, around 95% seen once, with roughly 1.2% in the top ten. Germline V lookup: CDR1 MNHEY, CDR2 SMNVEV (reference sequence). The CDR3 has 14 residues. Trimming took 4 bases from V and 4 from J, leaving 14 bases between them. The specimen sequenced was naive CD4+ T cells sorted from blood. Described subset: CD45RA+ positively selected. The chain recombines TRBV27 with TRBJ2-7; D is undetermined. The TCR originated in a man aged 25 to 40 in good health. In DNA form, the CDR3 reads TGTGCCAGCAGTTCCGTTAGACAATTATACGAGCAGTACTTC. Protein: CASSSVRQLYEQYF.